This entry features one TCR beta chain sequence. The data were obtained in a study of blood T cell repertoires in COVID-19. The protocol was immunoSEQ multiplex PCR, while the TCRdb copy is restricted to in-frame clones and leaves out a portion. The sample gives 150,000 or so clones, just under 85% of which show up once; about 3% is in the top ten. The clonotype was recovered from a woman in her forties with active or convalescent COVID-19. Sequencing used peripheral blood.

DNA of the CDR3: TGTGCCAGCAGTTCGCCAGGAGACAGGGCCGGTGAAGCTTTCTTT. This translates into CASSSPGDRAGEAFF. The chain carries TRBV27 and TRBJ1-1, with 7 positions matching TRBD1. V lost 4 bases to trimming and J lost 7 bases; unmatched junction nucleotides: 12. In germline, CDR1 is MNHEY, CDR2 SMNVEV (reference sequence). This CDR3 contains 15 residues.